This TCR beta chain was identified in a study of blood T cell repertoires in COVID-19. Across the study: COVID-19 samples collected from the United States, Italy and Spain covered acute and convalescent phases. The cDNA or gDNA used as material had been derived from T cells, B-cell-depleted T cells, or PBMCs.

In the study's own analysis: Estimates of nucleated cell counts were drawn from the amplification of reference gene primers. TCRdb's copy holds only in-frame clones and misses some; the assay was immunoSEQ multiplex PCR. V and J calls and clone size follow that table, whereas D and trimming were derived from the DNA. The sample contains some 90,000 clones, approximately 79% of which appear only once. Per the germline V gene, CDR1 is SGDLS and CDR2 is YYNGEE. The length of the CDR3 is 15 residues. V shed 2 bases and J 1 base; nucleotides not matched to a gene: 4. This chain uses TRBV9 with TRBJ2-5; 8 bases map to TRBD2. The sequencing input was peripheral blood. This receptor was obtained from a man between 65 and 85 years old with active or convalescent COVID-19. This chain's CDR3 is CASSVSGAFQETQYF. CDR3 sequence (DNA): TGTGCCAGCAGCGTTAGCGGGGCCTTCCAAGAGACCCAGTACTTC. Together with reference TRBV9 and TRBJ2-5, the CDR3 gives the full variable domain: DSGVTQTPKHLITATGQRVTLRCSPRSGDLSVYWYQQSLDQGLQFLIQYYNGEERAKGNILERFSAQQFPDLHSELNLSSLELGDSALYFCASSVSGAFQETQYFGPGTRLLVL.